The T cell receptor beta chain described here comes from a study of T cell changes during pregnancy in multiple sclerosis. V was pared by 3 bases and J by 3 bases, with 18 bases between. The CDR3 length is 17 residues. Per germline, CDR1 MNHEY and CDR2 SMNVEV (reference sequence). Using immunoSEQ multiplex PCR, the repertoire was profiled, and TCRdb retains in-frame clones only, with some absent. The table has tens of thousands of clones, approximately 92% seen once; the top ten hold 1.2% to 1.5%. This clonotype was sampled from a female donor in good health, enrolled as a control in a pregnancy study. The sample was peripheral blood, taken in the third trimester of pregnancy. The chain employs TRBV27 and TRBJ2-1, with D perhaps matching TRBD2 (5 bases). The CDR3 reads CASSLGVRLPGYNEQFF. The DNA for the CDR3 is TGTGCCAGCAGTTTGGGAGTAAGGCTACCCGGCTACAATGAGCAGTTCTTC.